This passage covers 30 T cell receptor beta chains from one sample sequenced in a study of cytomegalovirus exposure and HLA in healthy donors. The PCR was carried out with 60 Vbeta primers and 13 Jbeta primers. The method was immunoSEQ multiplex PCR; TCRdb's version includes in-frame clones alone and lacks a portion of them. Here the sample spans about 150,000 clones, about 70% being singletons. The sequenced sample was PBMCs. The receptors derive from a man younger than 35 in good health and CMV-seronegative.

This clone was counted between two and nine times. The rearrangement uses TRBV9 and TRBJ2-2; D perhaps matches TRBD1 (7 bases). V was pared by 0 bases and J by 4 bases, with 10 bases between. CDR1 SGDLS and CDR2 YYNGEE come from the germline V gene. The CDR3 contains 15 residues. The CDR3 nucleotides are TGTGCCAGCAGCGTAGAGCAGGGGGGCACCGGGGAGCTGTTTTTT. Protein sequence: CASSVEQGGTGELFF.

V and J are TRBV18 and TRBJ2-5; a possible D gene is TRBD1 (6 bases). The germline gives CDR1 KGHSH, CDR2 LQKENI. The V and J ends lost 4 bases and 3 bases respectively, with 12 bases between them. This CDR3 spans 14 amino acids. The CDR3 bases are TGTGCCAGCTCACGCAGCCCAGGGGAAGAGACCCAGTACTTC. This gives the protein CASSRSPGEETQYF.

DNA of the CDR3: TGCGCCAGCAGCACACGACAGGGGTCTGGAAACACCATATATTTT. It yields the protein CASSTRQGSGNTIYF. This chain links TRBV5-1 with TRBJ1-3; 8 positions match TRBD1. The CDR3 has 15 residues. CDR1 is SGHRS and CDR2 is YFSETQ in the germline V gene. V dropped 4 bases and J dropped 1; count of bases not matched to a gene: 4.

The chain joins TRBV7-2 to TRBJ1-2; TRBD1 agrees at 7 bases. The CDR3 length is 14 residues. V gave up 5 bases and J gave up 4 bases; unmatched junction bases: 7. Germline V gene sequence: CDR1 SGHTA, CDR2 FQGNSA. Here the CDR3 reads CASSPSQGFYGYTF. Here the CDR3 DNA reads TGTGCCAGCAGCCCCTCACAGGGGTTCTATGGCTACACCTTC.

J is TRBJ1-1 and V is TRBV7-9; D gene unclear. CDR1 SEHNR and CDR2 FQNEAQ come from the germline V gene (reference sequence). The germline V and J ends were trimmed by 0 bases and 6 bases, with 8 bases remaining between them. The CDR3 runs to 13 residues. In DNA, the CDR3 is TGTGCCAGCAGCTTAGCTCCAGTCCCTGAAGCTTTCTTT. This encodes CASSLAPVPEAFF.

This clone was observed a handful of times. The chain is built from TRBV4-2 and TRBJ1-6; D is unresolved. Trimming removed 0 bases at V and 7 bases at J, with 13 bases between. The CDR3 is 16 amino acids. Germline CDR1 reads LGHNA; CDR2 reads YNFKEQ. CDR3 loop: CASSQDTAGINSPLHF. CDR3 nucleotides: TGTGCCAGCAGCCAAGACACAGCGGGAATAAATTCACCCCTCCACTTT.

The rearrangement uses TRBV6-4 and TRBJ2-1, with TRBD2 matching 9 bases. The CDR3 has 16 amino acids. The J segment lost 1 base and the V segment lost 2 bases, leaving 3 bases of the junction unmatched. CDR1 MRHNA and CDR2 SNTAGT come from the germline V gene. CDR3 protein: CASSDIAGVSYNEQFF. As DNA, the CDR3 is TGTGCCAGCAGTGACATAGCGGGGGTGTCCTACAATGAGCAGTTCTTC.

The CDR3 protein is CASSLDGTGIGGGELFF. The CDR3 DNA is TGTGCCAGCAGCTTGGACGGGACAGGGATCGGTGGGGGGGAGCTGTTTTTT. The chain joins TRBV5-4 to TRBJ2-2; TRBD1 agrees at 9 bases. Germline assignment: CDR1 SGHNT and CDR2 YYREEE (reference sequence). The CDR3 runs to 17 residues. The ends lost 0 bases at V and 8 bases at J; junction bases unmatched: 11.

The J gene is TRBJ1-3, the V gene TRBV10-1; D unclear. V was pared by 3 bases and J by 4 bases, with 10 bases between. The CDR3 runs 14 residues. Germline V lookup: CDR1 WNHNN, CDR2 SYGVQD (reference sequence). CDR3 sequence reads: CASSDSGDGNTIYF. In DNA, the CDR3 is TGCGCCAGCAGTGACTCGGGAGACGGAAACACCATATATTTT.

The V call is TRBV5-4, the J call TRBJ2-5; 8 positions agree with TRBD2. V dropped 4 bases and J dropped 5; count of bases not matched to a gene: 10. The CDR3 runs to 15 residues. Germline values: CDR1 SGHNT, CDR2 YYREEE (reference sequence). CDR3 region: CASSPGTRAMETQYF. CDR3 bases: TGTGCCAGCAGCCCCGGGACTAGGGCAATGGAGACCCAGTACTTC. The full variable domain, its missing parts supplied by reference TRBV5-4 and TRBJ2-5, is ETGVTQSPTHLIKTRGQQVTLRCSSQSGHNTVSWYQQALGQGPQFIFQYYREEENGRGNFPPRFSGLQFPNYSSELNVNALELDDSALYLCASSPGTRAMETQYFGPGTRLLVL.

This clone occurred a few times. The CDR3 loop reads CASSANRDGYTF. Here the CDR3 DNA reads TGTGCCAGCAGCGCCAACAGGGATGGCTACACCTTC. The V gene is TRBV7-2, the J gene TRBJ1-2; possibly TRBD1 for D (6 bases). Germline values: CDR1 SGHTA, CDR2 FQGNSA. Trimming left V 5 bases short and J 6 bases short, with 10 bases between. This CDR3 has 12 residues.

This clone was seen once. The chain joins TRBV6-6 to TRBJ1-6; 7 bases are a match to TRBD1. CDR1 and CDR2 (germline): MNHNY, SVGAGI (reference sequence). The CDR3 sequence is 15 residues long. The V segment lost 4 bases and the J segment 6 bases; nucleotides outside the gene matches: 6. The CDR3 loop reads CASSLPGQSNSPLHF. The CDR3 region has the DNA TGTGCCAGCAGTTTGCCGGGACAGAGTAATTCACCCCTCCACTTT.

The V and J genes are TRBV18 and TRBJ1-1; no firm D call. The CDR3 is 17 amino acids. V lost 2 bases and J lost 5, with 21 bases in between. The V gene's germline CDR1 is KGHSH and CDR2 LQKENI. For the CDR3, the DNA is TGTGCCAGCTCACCAATTAGGGTGGTCAACCTAGCTACTGAAGCTTTCTTT. It encodes CASSPIRVVNLATEAFF.

This sequence joins TRBV9 and TRBJ2-2; unclear D gene. This CDR3 region has 13 residues. Per the germline V gene, CDR1 is SGDLS and CDR2 is YYNGEE. V was shortened by 3 bases and J by 3 bases, with 6 bases between the two germline ends. The CDR3 sequence: CASSALDTGELFF. In DNA form, the CDR3 reads TGTGCCAGCAGCGCACTCGACACCGGGGAGCTGTTTTTT.

The chain employs TRBV25-1 and TRBJ2-1; D is unclear. The germline CDR1 and CDR2 sequences are MGHDK and SYGVNS. V was pared by 3 bases and J by 0 bases, with 15 bases between. The CDR3 runs 17 residues. The CDR3, as DNA: TGTGCCAGCAGTGACCCCTTCTCGCCCAGCTCCTACAATGAGCAGTTCTTC. Its protein product is CASSDPFSPSSYNEQFF.

The V and J genes are TRBV4-1 and TRBJ1-1; D is uncertain. The CDR3 is 14 residues long. Between the trimmed V and J ends, which lost 2 bases and 4 bases, there was a span of 11 bases. In germline, CDR1 is MGHRA, CDR2 YSYEKL. The CDR3 bases are TGCGCCAGCAGCCAATCGGGTTTTAGCACTGAAGCTTTCTTT. It is translated as CASSQSGFSTEAFF.

The rearrangement links TRBV10-1 to TRBJ1-2; D is unresolved. Germline V gene sequence: CDR1 WNHNN, CDR2 SYGVQD (reference sequence). V gave up 2 bases and J gave up 7 bases, with 5 bases separating them. CDR3 size: 11 residues. CDR3 region: CASSEGSGYTF. DNA for the CDR3: TGCGCCAGCAGTGAGGGCTCTGGCTACACCTTC.

This chain uses TRBV5-4 with TRBJ2-1, with D tentatively TRBD2 (5 bases). The CDR3 extends over 15 amino acids. Germline V gene data show CDR1 as SGHNT and CDR2 as YYREEE (reference sequence). Trimming removed 0 bases at V and 3 bases at J, with 10 bases between. The CDR3 reads CASSLVTGSYNEQFF. The CDR3 DNA is TGTGCCAGCAGCTTGGTGACGGGGAGCTACAATGAGCAGTTCTTC.

V and J are TRBV18 and TRBJ1-2; D gene unclear. Germline V CDR1 and CDR2: KGHSH, LQKENI. Trimming removed 2 bases from V and 5 bases from J, with 9 bases in between. CDR3 length: 13 residues. CDR3 nucleotides: TGTGCCAGCTCACCAGTACTAGGTTATGGCTACACCTTC. Its translation is CASSPVLGYGYTF.

This clone was seen just once. V and J are TRBV5-1 and TRBJ2-2; TRBD1 matches 7 bases. CDR1 SGHRS and CDR2 YFSETQ come from the germline V gene. There are 18 residues in the CDR3. Trimming at V came to 3 bases and at J to 2 bases, leaving 13 bases not matched to a gene. CDR3 in amino acids: CASSWDRDLSLNTGELFF. Written as DNA, the CDR3 is TGCGCCAGCAGCTGGGACAGAGACCTTTCCCTCAACACCGGGGAGCTGTTTTTT.

The rearrangement links TRBV5-4 to TRBJ1-4; 7 bases are shared with TRBD1. Germline CDR1 reads SGHNT; CDR2 reads YYREEE (reference sequence). Losses at the gene ends were 2 bases for V and 4 bases for J; bases not matched to a gene: 5. The CDR3 is 15 amino acids. In nucleotides, the CDR3 is TGTGCCAGCAGCTTAGGCGGACAGGTTAATGAAAAACTGTTTTTT. Translating gives CASSLGGQVNEKLFF.

Turning to this clone: The CDR3 end shows no conserved phenylalanine or tryptophan, and so a read error is likely. V is TRBV18 and J is TRBJ1-2, with 8 bases matching TRBD1. J gave up 5 bases and V 6 bases, and 17 bases lay outside the gene matches. This CDR3 region has 17 residues. Germline V gene sequence: CDR1 KGHSH, CDR2 LQKENI. The CDR3: CASSSTRQGPGSYGYTL. CDR3 sequence (DNA): TGTGCCAGCTCCTCGACCCGACAGGGGCCAGGGTCTTATGGCTACACCCTC.

J is TRBJ1-6 and V is TRBV18; D possibly corresponds to TRBD1 (6 bases). This CDR3 is 14 amino acids long. The germline V gene encodes CDR1 KGHSH and CDR2 LQKENI. Trimming shortened V by 3 bases and J by 6 bases, and 9 bases separated the two germline ends. The CDR3 DNA reads as TGTGCCAGCTCACCGTTGGACAGTAATTCACCCCTCCACTTT. It codes for CASSPLDSNSPLHF.

Turning to this clone: At one boundary the junction diverges from the germline segment, which might be a read error. The gene calls are TRBV7-9 and TRBJ2-3; D ambiguous. Germline-derived CDR1 and CDR2 are SEHNR and FQNEAQ (reference sequence). CDR3 size: 14 residues. For the CDR3, the DNA is TGTTCCAGCAGCGTATCAACTAGCACAGATACGCAGTATTTT. Protein: CSSSVSTSTDTQYF.

This clone turned up a few times. The junction differs from germline at one of its ends, possibly a read error. The chain couples TRBV2 to TRBJ2-5; D is possibly TRBD2 (7 bases). CDR3 length: 13 amino acids. Germline V lookup: CDR1 SNHLY, CDR2 FYNNEI. The CDR3, as DNA: TGTGCCGGCAGAGGGGGGGGAGGTGAGACCCAGTACTTC. Translated: CAGRGGGGETQYF.

The chain uses TRBV11-2 and TRBJ2-1; D possibly corresponds to TRBD1 (6 bases). This CDR3 contains 13 residues. V lost 1 base and J 7 bases, leaving 8 bases between the germline ends. Germline V lookup: CDR1 SGHAT, CDR2 FQNNGV. This CDR3 reads CASSLGRGNEQFF. CDR3 nucleotide sequence: TGTGCCAGCAGCTTAGGCAGGGGTAATGAGCAGTTCTTC.

This rearrangement joins TRBV6-6 to TRBJ1-5, with D uncertain. CDR3 length: 14 residues. Per germline, CDR1 MNHNY and CDR2 SVGAGI (reference sequence). Between the trimmed V and J ends, which lost 5 bases and 5 bases, there was a span of 13 bases. The CDR3 nucleotides are TGTGCCAGCAGTCGCGGCCACTCAGATCAGCCCCAGCATTTT. It specifies CASSRGHSDQPQHF.

The chain employs TRBV5-6 and TRBJ1-5; no clear D gene. The CDR3 has 15 amino acids. V gave up 1 base and J gave up 3 bases, with 11 bases separating them. The germline V gene has CDR1 SGHDT and CDR2 YYEEEE. CDR3 DNA: TGTGCCAGCAGCTTGCTATCCGGGGACAATCAGCCCCAGCATTTT. Protein product: CASSLLSGDNQPQHF. The full variable domain, its missing parts supplied by reference TRBV5-6 and TRBJ1-5, is DAGVTQSPTHLIKTRGQQVTLRCSPKSGHDTVSWYQQALGQGPQFIFQYYEEEERQRGNFPDRFSGHQFPNYSSELNVNALLLGDSALYLCASSLLSGDNQPQHFGDGTRLSIL.

DNA of the CDR3: TGTGCCAGCAGCTTGACGGGAAACCTTAATTCACCCCTCCACTTT. This encodes CASSLTGNLNSPLHF. This chain links TRBV27 with TRBJ1-6; D is unresolved. Germline V gene lookup returns CDR1 MNHEY and CDR2 SMNVEV (reference sequence). Trimming pared 6 bases from V and 6 bases from J, leaving 15 bases between. The CDR3 has 15 residues.

The chain employs TRBV27 and TRBJ2-3, with 7 bases aligning to TRBD2. Germline assignment: CDR1 MNHEY and CDR2 SMNVEV (reference sequence). CDR3 length: 11 residues. V trimming: 4 bases; J trimming: 11 bases; junction bases outside the gene matches: 3. The CDR3 DNA is TGTGCCAGCAGTTCAGCGGGGCGGCAGTATTTT. This encodes CASSSAGRQYF.